This record concerns one T cell receptor (beta chain) sequence. Its antigen is currently unknown. The CDR3 is made up of 15 amino acids. The J segment lost 5 bases and the V segment lost 0 bases, leaving 4 bases of the junction unmatched. The germline gives CDR1 SGHVS, CDR2 FNYEAQ. This record comes from a study of T cells in localized non-small cell lung cancer. General study findings and limits: Blood T cell density predicted longer survival; adjacent-lung clonality, shorter.

Only in-frame clones appear in the TCRdb table, and some are missing; sequencing was by immunoSEQ multiplex PCR. This table has around 5,400 clones, around 85% appearing once. The clonotype comes from a woman aged 35 to 75 with stage II lung adenocarcinoma. The rearrangement uses TRBV7-6 and TRBJ2-3, with 8 bases that match TRBD1. Sample: PBMCs, taken before any cancer treatment. CDR3 loop: CASSLAPTGVDTQYF. The CDR3 DNA reads TGTGCCAGCAGCTTAGCGCCGACAGGGGTAGATACGCAGTATTTT.